Following are 26 T cell receptor beta chains from one sample sequenced in a study of T cell responses to AZD1222 COVID-19 vaccine. Method: immunoSEQ multiplex PCR; TCRdb's copy keeps in-frame clones and lacks some. The sample yields 100,000 to 150,000 clones, around 92% seen once. The source was peripheral blood, collected on day 0 of AZD1222 vaccination. The receptors come from an adult in good health.

The chain joins TRBV28 to TRBJ1-2; maybe TRBD1 (5 bases). V was pared by 3 bases and J by 8 bases, with 13 bases between. Germline lookup yields CDR1 MDHEN and CDR2 SYDVKM. This CDR3 contains 13 residues. CDR3 sequence: CASSLSGLGGYTF. The CDR3 region has the DNA TGTGCCAGCAGTTTGTCAGGGTTGGGGGGCTACACCTTC.

The rearrangement uses TRBV6-5 and TRBJ2-2; D is undetermined. Germline-derived CDR1 and CDR2 are MNHEY and SVGAGI. With 0 bases removed from V and 6 bases from J, the gap between germline ends came to 5 bases. CDR3 length equals 13 residues. The CDR3 is CASSYSLAGELFF. The CDR3 DNA follows: TGTGCCAGCAGTTACTCTCTTGCCGGGGAGCTGTTTTTT.

The chain is built from TRBV6-2 or TRBV6-3 and TRBJ2-1; D remains ambiguous. The CDR3 runs 16 residues. CDR1 is MNHEY and CDR2 is SVGEGT in the germline V gene. V lost 2 bases and J lost 4, with 15 bases in between. The DNA of the CDR3 is TGTGCCAGCAGTTACGATCCGCGGAGTGGTTACAATGAGCAGTTCTTC. This translates into CASSYDPRSGYNEQFF.

The chain employs TRBV9 and TRBJ2-1; 10 bases are shared with TRBD2. The V segment lost 3 bases and the J segment 9 bases; nucleotides outside the gene matches: 15. The CDR3 is 17 residues long. Germline loops: CDR1 SGDLS, CDR2 YYNGEE. CDR3 loop: CASSARPIAGGFGEQFF. DNA for the CDR3: TGTGCCAGCAGCGCCCGCCCAATAGCGGGAGGTTTCGGTGAGCAGTTCTTC.

The J gene is TRBJ1-4, the V gene TRBV6-1, with TRBD1 matching 11 bases. Trimming cost V 1 base and J 8 bases; bases outside gene matches: 9. CDR3 length: 17 residues. Germline lookup yields CDR1 MNHNS and CDR2 SASEGT. CDR3: CASSEEQIGTGGEKLFF. The CDR3 DNA sequence: TGTGCCAGCAGTGAAGAGCAAATCGGGACAGGGGGGGAAAAACTGTTTTTT.

This chain connects TRBV28 to TRBJ1-6; no clear D. V was cut by 3 bases and J by 7 bases, with 10 bases left in between. Germline CDR1 is MDHEN and CDR2 is SYDVKM. The CDR3 sequence is 14 residues long. For the CDR3, the DNA is TGTGCCAGCAGTTTTAGTCACGGAAATTCACCCCTCCACTTT. Translation: CASSFSHGNSPLHF.

This chain uses TRBV25-1 with TRBJ1-2; D is ambiguous. This CDR3 has 14 residues. Between the trimmed V and J ends, which lost 7 bases and 8 bases, there was a span of 20 bases. Per germline, CDR1 MGHDK and CDR2 SYGVNS. In DNA form, the CDR3 reads TGTGCCAGCACCGCCAACAAGGTTGGGGAGGGCTACACCTTC. Translating it yields CASTANKVGEGYTF.

The chain couples TRBV10-3 to TRBJ2-7, with D possibly TRBD1 on 5 matching bases. Germline V gene sequence: CDR1 ENHRY, CDR2 SYGVKD. This CDR3 region has 11 residues. The CDR3 sequence is CAAGNRYEQYF. CDR3 coding DNA: TGTGCGGCAGGGAATCGTTACGAGCAGTACTTC.

V gene TRBV3-1 (or the pseudogene TRBV3-2) combines with J gene TRBJ2-7; either TRBD1 or TRBD2 may supply D (5 bases each). Trimming took 0 bases from V and 1 from J, leaving 10 bases between them. Germline assignment: CDR1 LGHDT and CDR2 YNNKEL (reference sequence). There are 15 residues in the CDR3. The CDR3 spells CASSQDWGGSYEQYF. CDR3 sequence (DNA): TGTGCCAGCAGCCAAGATTGGGGCGGGTCCTACGAGCAGTACTTC.

The chain combines TRBV7-2 with TRBJ2-1; 10 bases map to TRBD2. V lost 5 bases and J lost 10; bases outside the gene matches: 17. CDR3 length: 17 residues. CDR1 is SGHTA and CDR2 is FQGNSA in the germline V gene. The CDR3 bases are TGTGCCAGCAGCCCAAGGGCTAGCGGGAGAGGAGGGGAAGAGCAGTTCTTC. This translates into CASSPRASGRGGEEQFF.

The genes are TRBV27 and TRBJ1-1; possible D gene TRBD1, 5 bases. CDR3 length equals 13 residues. V was trimmed by 3 bases and J by 4 bases, leaving 9 bases between them. CDR1 MNHEY and CDR2 SMNVEV come from the germline V gene (reference sequence). The DNA for the CDR3 is TGTGCCAGCAGTTTTGTGGGGGGCACTGAAGCTTTCTTT. Amino acid sequence: CASSFVGGTEAFF.

V is TRBV5-6 and J is TRBJ1-1; unclear D gene. The CDR3 has 13 amino acids. Germline loops: CDR1 SGHDT, CDR2 YYEEEE. Trimming shortened V by 2 bases and J by 8 bases, and 13 bases separated the two germline ends. The DNA for the CDR3 is TGTGCCAGCAGCTTTTCTCAGATTTCGGAAGCTTTCTTT. Translated, it gives CASSFSQISEAFF.

The chain joins TRBV27 to TRBJ1-5, with D unresolved. The CDR3 sequence is 15 residues long. The germline V gene encodes CDR1 MNHEY and CDR2 SMNVEV (reference sequence). V lost 2 bases to trimming and J lost 0 bases, with 8 bases between them. CDR3 sequence (DNA): TGTGCCAGCAGTTTAATTCAACCTAGCAATCAGCCCCAGCATTTT. Translation gives CASSLIQPSNQPQHF.

This clone was counted a few times. The chain links TRBV5-1 to TRBJ2-7; 7 bases fit TRBD2. This CDR3 has 14 amino acids. Trimming removed 7 bases from V and 6 bases from J; junction bases left unmatched: 13. Germline CDR1 SGHRS, CDR2 YFSETQ. In nucleotides, the CDR3 is TGCGCCAGCGCGGGCGGGAGAAGCGGGTCCGAGCAGTACTTC. Amino acid sequence: CASAGGRSGSEQYF.

The CDR3 reads CASSLQYQDTEAFF. CDR3 nucleotide sequence: TGTGCCAGCAGCTTACAGTACCAAGACACTGAAGCTTTCTTT. J is TRBJ1-1 and V is TRBV7-3; the D is unclear. There are 14 residues in the CDR3. The germline V and J ends were trimmed by 2 bases and 3 bases, with 10 bases remaining between them. The germline CDR1 and CDR2 sequences are SGHTA and FQGTGA.

This chain joins TRBV11-3 and TRBJ1-1; D is perhaps TRBD1 (5 bases). CDR1 and CDR2 from the germline V gene are SGHNT and YENEEA. The germline V and J ends were trimmed by 3 bases and 3 bases, with 14 bases remaining between them. CDR3 size: 15 residues. CDR3: CASSLTRTGDTEAFF. CDR3 in DNA: TGTGCCAGCAGCTTGACGAGGACGGGGGACACTGAAGCTTTCTTT.

V is TRBV3-1 (or the pseudogene TRBV3-2) and J is TRBJ1-5, with D possibly TRBD1 on 5 matching bases. Germline-derived CDR1 and CDR2 are LGHDT and YNNKEL (reference sequence). Trimming pared 3 bases from V and 6 bases from J, leaving 12 bases between. The CDR3 sequence is 14 residues long. The DNA for the CDR3 is TGTGCCAGCAGCCAGGTCTCTAGGGGTCAGCCCCAGCATTTT. As protein: CASSQVSRGQPQHF.

Details on this clone: This sample includes further DNA sequences coding for the same CDR3. V usage is TRBV9 and J usage is TRBJ2-7; 12 bases map to TRBD2. The CDR3 consists of 15 residues. J lost 3 bases, V lost 4 bases, and 5 bases had no gene match. The germline V gene has CDR1 SGDLS and CDR2 YYNGEE. The CDR3 coding sequence is TGTGCCAGCAGCCCGCGACTAGCGGGAGTCTACGAGCAGTACTTC. This sequence encodes CASSPRLAGVYEQYF.

The gene calls are TRBV6-5 and TRBJ2-5, with 9 bases lining up with TRBD2. Germline trimming cut 1 base from V and 3 bases from J; bases unmatched to any gene: 3. The CDR3 extends over 15 amino acids. Germline V gives CDR1 MNHEY, CDR2 SVGAGI. The CDR3, as DNA: TGTGCCAGCAGTTACTGGGCGGGAGGGGAAGAGACCCAGTACTTC. Protein sequence: CASSYWAGGEETQYF.

V and J are TRBV6-5 and TRBJ1-1; D may be TRBD1 (5 bases). Germline CDR1 is MNHEY and CDR2 is SVGAGI. Trimming took off 5 bases at V and 4 bases at J, with 14 bases between the two ends. The CDR3 is made up of 14 amino acids. The CDR3 nucleotides are TGTGCCAGCAGTCGGGAGTGGGGGGGCACTGAAGCTTTCTTT. Translated, it gives CASSREWGGTEAFF.

The V and J genes are TRBV6-1 and TRBJ1-2; TRBD1 aligns across 7 bases. CDR1 is MNHNS and CDR2 is SASEGT in the germline V gene. With V trimmed by 2 bases and J by 7 bases, 10 bases remained unmatched. This CDR3 spans 15 amino acids. In DNA form, the CDR3 reads TGTGCCAGCAGTGAAAGGAGACAGGGAGCGTTTGGCTACACCTTC. Its translation: CASSERRQGAFGYTF.

This chain uses TRBV6-5 with TRBJ2-1; 11 nucleotides align to TRBD2. Germline CDR1 reads MNHEY; CDR2 reads SVGAGI. The V segment lost 6 bases and the J segment 5 bases; nucleotides outside the gene matches: 6. CDR3 length: 15 residues. The DNA of the CDR3 is TGTGCCAGCAGGCACACTAGCGGGAGAGACAATGAGCAGTTCTTC. Translation: CASRHTSGRDNEQFF.

This sequence joins TRBV19 and TRBJ1-1; D remains ambiguous. CDR3 length: 13 amino acids. Germline CDR1 LNHDA, CDR2 SQIVND (reference sequence). V was cut by 3 bases and J by 6 bases, with 11 bases left in between. The CDR3 region has the DNA TGTGCCAGTAGTATCAACAGTGGTTCTGAAGCTTTCTTT. Protein product: CASSINSGSEAFF. Variable domain in full (rest from reference TRBV19 and TRBJ1-1): DGGITQSPKYLFRKEGQNVTLSCEQNLNHDAMYWYRQDPGQGLRLIYYSQIVNDFQKGDIAEGYSVSREKKESFPLTVTSAQKNPTAFYLCASSINSGSEAFFGQGTRLTVV.

This clone occurred a few times. This chain connects TRBV7-6 to TRBJ2-1, with a possible D match to TRBD1 (6 bases). Trimming took off 5 bases at V and 3 bases at J, with 14 bases between the two ends. Germline CDR1 SGHVS, CDR2 FNYEAQ. This CDR3 has 15 residues. The CDR3 region is CASSPSPGDYNEQFF. The CDR3 coding sequence is TGTGCCAGCAGCCCCTCCCCAGGGGACTACAATGAGCAGTTCTTC.

The V call is TRBV19, the J call TRBJ1-1; no clear D gene. This CDR3 is 15 amino acids long. Germline V gives CDR1 LNHDA, CDR2 SQIVND (reference sequence). Trimming removed 5 bases at V and 5 bases at J, with 18 bases between. CDR3 sequence: CASSARESGGTEAFF. The CDR3 nucleotides read TGTGCCAGTAGTGCCCGCGAGTCCGGTGGGACTGAAGCTTTCTTT.

This clone was counted only a few times. This chain links TRBV2 with TRBJ2-7; maybe TRBD1 (5 bases). Trimming cost V 5 bases and J 4 bases, with 9 bases left between them. The germline V gene encodes CDR1 SNHLY and CDR2 FYNNEI. This CDR3 has 12 amino acids. Here the CDR3 reads CASSKDTYEQYF. The CDR3 DNA sequence: TGTGCCAGCAGTAAGGACACTTACGAGCAGTACTTC.